This is a list of T cell receptor beta chains from one sample in a study of T-cell memory formation after mild COVID-19. TCRdb reprocessed the 5' RACE reads via MiXCR and lists one record per CDR3 protein. The profile shows 250,000 to 400,000 distinct CDR3 sequences, about 13% of them singletons. The sequencing input was PBMCs or a T cell subset sorted from them (not recorded which). The receptors stem from a man in his late teens or twenties who had mild COVID-19 (a few samples of this study predate the infection). Cell type and time point are not known. Each CDR3 is given with its conserved first and last residue. D genes are given only for firm matches. Rows may omit the clone size; those that give it use once, few, many or a size class.

d_gene: TRBD1; abundance: few; j_gene: TRBJ1-1; v_gene: TRBV19; CDR3nt: TGTGCCAGTACCCTACAGGGGGCTGTCGCTGAAGCTTTCTTT; CDR3aa: CASTLQGAVAEAFF
d_gene: NA; abundance: many; j_gene: TRBJ2-5; v_gene: TRBV5-1; CDR3nt: TGCGCCAGCAGCGTCGACCAGACCCAGTACTTC; CDR3aa: CASSVDQTQYF
d_gene: NA; abundance: many; j_gene: TRBJ1-4; v_gene: TRBV12-3/TRBV12-4; CDR3nt: TGTGCCAGCACCCCGTTGGCCCATGCAACTAATGAAAAACTGTTTTTT; CDR3aa: CASTPLAHATNEKLFF
d_gene: TRBD2; abundance: few; j_gene: TRBJ2-3; v_gene: TRBV4-1; CDR3nt: TGCGCCAGCAGCCAAAATAGCGGGGGGGCCGGCACAGATACGCAGTATTTT; CDR3aa: CASSQNSGGAGTDTQYF
d_gene: TRBD1; abundance: few; j_gene: TRBJ2-7; v_gene: TRBV27; CDR3nt: TGTGCCAGCAGACCTCCGGGACAGGGGGCCGACGAGCAGTACTTC; CDR3aa: CASRPPGQGADEQYF
d_gene: NA; abundance: NA; j_gene: TRBJ1-1; v_gene: TRBV5-6; CDR3nt: TGTGCCAGCAGCTTTTCGGTATTTGAAGCTTTCTTT; CDR3aa: CASSFSVFEAFF
d_gene: NA; abundance: few; j_gene: TRBJ1-3; v_gene: TRBV12-3/TRBV12-4; CDR3nt: TGTGCCAGCAGACTATCTGGAAACACCATATATTTT; CDR3aa: CASRLSGNTIYF
d_gene: NA; abundance: few; j_gene: TRBJ2-5; v_gene: TRBV12-3/TRBV12-4; CDR3nt: TGTGCCAGCAGCCCAGGTGATCAAGAGACCCAGTACTTC; CDR3aa: CASSPGDQETQYF
d_gene: TRBD1; abundance: NA; j_gene: TRBJ1-2; v_gene: TRBV10-3; CDR3nt: TGTGCCATCAGGCCCCCGGACAGGGTTGGCTACACCTTC; CDR3aa: CAIRPPDRVGYTF
d_gene: NA; abundance: many; j_gene: TRBJ1-2; v_gene: TRBV5-1; CDR3nt: TGCGCCAGCAGCTTGGGTCGTGGGGAAGGTGGCTACACCTTC; CDR3aa: CASSLGRGEGGYTF
d_gene: NA; abundance: NA; j_gene: TRBJ1-1; v_gene: TRBV6-1; CDR3nt: TGTGCCAGCAGGGAGCAGGGATTGGGTACTGAAGCTTTCTTT; CDR3aa: CASREQGLGTEAFF
d_gene: TRBD1; abundance: few; j_gene: TRBJ1-1; v_gene: TRBV12-3/TRBV12-4; CDR3nt: TGTGCCAGCAGTAAGGGACAGGGTTATACTGAAGCTTTCTTT; CDR3aa: CASSKGQGYTEAFF
d_gene: NA; abundance: few; j_gene: TRBJ2-3; v_gene: TRBV6-2/TRBV6-3; CDR3nt: TGTGCCAGCAACTTTCTCGGCACAGATACGCAGTATTTT; CDR3aa: CASNFLGTDTQYF
d_gene: NA; abundance: few; j_gene: TRBJ2-7; v_gene: TRBV20-1; CDR3nt: TGCAGTGCTATTTTGGGAGCCAGCTACGAGCAGTACTTC; CDR3aa: CSAILGASYEQYF
d_gene: NA; abundance: NA; j_gene: TRBJ2-4; v_gene: TRBV21-1; CDR3nt: TGTGCCAGCGGTCGGACAGTAGCCAAAAACATTCAGTACTTC; CDR3aa: CASGRTVAKNIQYF
d_gene: NA; abundance: few; j_gene: TRBJ2-1; v_gene: TRBV12-3/TRBV12-4; CDR3nt: TGTGCCAGCAGTATTACCTACAATGAGCAGTTCTTC; CDR3aa: CASSITYNEQFF
d_gene: TRBD2; abundance: few; j_gene: TRBJ2-3; v_gene: TRBV29-1; CDR3nt: TGCAGCGTTAGGGGCGGGGGTCCAGATACGCAGTATTTT; CDR3aa: CSVRGGGPDTQYF
d_gene: NA; abundance: few; j_gene: TRBJ2-7; v_gene: TRBV10-3; CDR3nt: TGTGCCATCAGTGAGTCCCTCGGGGACCAACTTGACGAGCAGTACTTC; CDR3aa: CAISESLGDQLDEQYF
d_gene: TRBD1; abundance: NA; j_gene: TRBJ2-4; v_gene: TRBV2; CDR3nt: TGTGCCAGCAGGGGACAGGGGTTGGTCAAAAACATTCAGTACTTC; CDR3aa: CASRGQGLVKNIQYF
d_gene: NA; abundance: NA; j_gene: TRBJ1-2; v_gene: TRBV27; CDR3nt: TGTGCCAGCCCTTCCGGGACTCACTATGGCTACACCTTC; CDR3aa: CASPSGTHYGYTF
d_gene: NA; abundance: NA; j_gene: TRBJ2-6; v_gene: TRBV29-1; CDR3nt: TGCAGCGTTCGTGTGGGTCGGTCTGGGGACAACGTCCTGACTTTC; CDR3aa: CSVRVGRSGDNVLTF
d_gene: NA; abundance: few; j_gene: TRBJ1-1; v_gene: TRBV20-1; CDR3nt: TGCAGTGCTAGAGCGAGGGGACGAACTGAAGCTTTCTTT; CDR3aa: CSARARGRTEAFF
d_gene: NA; abundance: once; j_gene: TRBJ2-2; v_gene: TRBV6-1; CDR3nt: TGTGCCAGCAGTGAATGGGCAGTAGCCACCGGGGAGCTGTTTTTT; CDR3aa: CASSEWAVATGELFF
d_gene: NA; abundance: few; j_gene: TRBJ1-2; v_gene: TRBV7-2; CDR3nt: TGTGCCAGCAGTTGGGGGAGTAACTATGGCTACACCTTC; CDR3aa: CASSWGSNYGYTF
d_gene: TRBD2; abundance: NA; j_gene: TRBJ2-7; v_gene: TRBV2; CDR3nt: TGTGCCAGCGCACCTTCGACTAGCGGGTTATACGAGCAGTACTTC; CDR3aa: CASAPSTSGLYEQYF
d_gene: NA; abundance: few; j_gene: TRBJ2-1; v_gene: TRBV18; CDR3nt: TGTGCCAGCTCACCACGCGCTGAGCAGTTCTTC; CDR3aa: CASSPRAEQFF
d_gene: NA; abundance: NA; j_gene: TRBJ1-5; v_gene: TRBV5-1; CDR3nt: TGCGCCAGCAGCTTCGGTGGGGGAAGTGGGGGAGATCAGCCCCAGCATTTT; CDR3aa: CASSFGGGSGGDQPQHF
d_gene: TRBD1; abundance: NA; j_gene: TRBJ2-2; v_gene: TRBV11-2; CDR3nt: TGTGCCAGCAGCGCCCACAGGGGGTTTGGGGAGCTGTTTTTT; CDR3aa: CASSAHRGFGELFF
d_gene: NA; abundance: NA; j_gene: TRBJ2-5; v_gene: TRBV12-3/TRBV12-4; CDR3nt: TGTGCCAGCAGTTTTGCTAGCGCTGAGACCCAGTACTTC; CDR3aa: CASSFASAETQYF